This entry is about one TCR beta chain. The V gene lost 7 bases and the J gene lost 5 bases, with 14 bases spanning the gap. Germline CDR1 reads SGHAT; CDR2 reads FQNNGV. CDR3 length equals 13 residues. The source of the sample is a study of CD8 T cells in Susac syndrome. An amount of RNA that ranged from 0.5 to 1 ug was reverse transcribed with random hexamers. One entry per CDR3 protein results from TCRdb running MiXCR on the immunoSEQ multiplex PCR reads. Among roughly 120,000 distinct CDR3 sequences listed, roughly 94% were seen once. This clonotype originated in a human donor with multiple sclerosis. The chain is built from TRBV11-2 and TRBJ2-5, with D unresolved. Sequenced sample: CD4+ T cells from PBMCs. As DNA, the CDR3 is TGTGCCAGCACCCTAGGTGGCAGGGAGACCCAGTACTTC. Protein sequence: CASTLGGRETQYF.